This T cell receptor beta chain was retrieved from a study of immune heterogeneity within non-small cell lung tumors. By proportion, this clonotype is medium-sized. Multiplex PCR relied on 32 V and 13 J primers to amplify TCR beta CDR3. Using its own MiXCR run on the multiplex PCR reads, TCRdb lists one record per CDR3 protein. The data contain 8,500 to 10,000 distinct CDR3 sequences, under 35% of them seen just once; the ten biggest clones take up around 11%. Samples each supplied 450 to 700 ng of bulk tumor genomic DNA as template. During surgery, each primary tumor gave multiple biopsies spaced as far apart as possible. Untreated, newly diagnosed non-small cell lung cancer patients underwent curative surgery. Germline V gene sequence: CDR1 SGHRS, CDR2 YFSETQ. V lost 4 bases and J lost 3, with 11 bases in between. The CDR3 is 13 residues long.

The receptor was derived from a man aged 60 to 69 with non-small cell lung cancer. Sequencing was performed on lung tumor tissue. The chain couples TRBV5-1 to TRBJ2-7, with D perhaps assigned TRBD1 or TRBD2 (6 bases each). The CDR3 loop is CASSLEGVYEQYF. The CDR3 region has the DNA TGCGCCAGCAGCCTGGAGGGGGTCTACGAGCAGTACTTC.